This TCR beta chain was documented in a study of STAT5B mutations in CD4+ large granular lymphocyte leukemia. V was shortened by 1 base and J by 1 base, with 11 bases between the two germline ends. This CDR3 has 15 residues. Germline values: CDR1 SQVTM, CDR2 ANQGSEA. As originally analysed: Lowest detectable productive clonotype frequency was 2.59 x 10-5. Assay used: immunoSEQ multiplex PCR; TCRdb lists only in-frame clones, some missing. The V and J calls and clone size are taken from that table; D and trimming were inferred from the DNA. The data contain 23,000 or so clones, 79% of them seen just once; the ten biggest clones take up about 0.41%. Findings and caveats of the study: Compared with healthy controls (2/35), patient top clones favored TRBV06 (8/27). 25% of private leukemic clonotypes occurred rarely in other patients' non-leukemic repertoires.

To note about this clone: Its antigen is undetermined.

Sequenced sample: CD4+ T cells from blood buffy coats. This receptor was identified in a human donor in good health. The V gene is TRBV29-1, the J gene TRBJ2-1; the D gene is possibly TRBD1 (5 bases). CDR3 sequence (DNA): TGCAGCGTTGAAGTCGCAGGGCCATCCTACAATGAGCAGTTCTTC. Translating it yields CSVEVAGPSYNEQFF.